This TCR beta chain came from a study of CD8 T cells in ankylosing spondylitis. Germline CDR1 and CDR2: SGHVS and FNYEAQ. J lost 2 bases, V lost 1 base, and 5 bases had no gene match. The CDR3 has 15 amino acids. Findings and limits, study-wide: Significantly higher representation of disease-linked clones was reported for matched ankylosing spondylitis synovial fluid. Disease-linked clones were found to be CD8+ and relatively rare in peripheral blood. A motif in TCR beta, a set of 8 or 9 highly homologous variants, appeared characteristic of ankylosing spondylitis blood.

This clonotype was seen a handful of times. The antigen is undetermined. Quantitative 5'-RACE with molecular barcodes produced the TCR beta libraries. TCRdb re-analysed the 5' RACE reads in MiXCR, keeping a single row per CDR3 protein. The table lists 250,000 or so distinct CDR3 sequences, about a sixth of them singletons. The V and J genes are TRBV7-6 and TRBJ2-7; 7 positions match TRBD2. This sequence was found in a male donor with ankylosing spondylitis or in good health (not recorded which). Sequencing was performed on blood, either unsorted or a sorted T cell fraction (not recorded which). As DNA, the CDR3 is TGTGCCAGCAGCTTAGAGGCGGGAGATCCCTACGAGCAGTACTTC. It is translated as CASSLEAGDPYEQYF.